The present entry profiles one T cell receptor beta chain with its context. Its antigen is undetermined. TCRdb ran MiXCR on the reads and lists one entry per CDR3 protein. The sample yields about 480,000 distinct CDR3 sequences, roughly a third seen once. The sample originates from a study of T cell repertoires in cytomegalovirus infection. Study-level information: Alongside well-studied HLA-B-restricted CMV epitopes, recently identified HLA-C-restricted CMV epitopes were also used. Study-wide results and caveats: What dominated the ex vivo response were HLA-C-restricted CMV-specific TCR beta clonotypes.

This TCR was sampled from a human donor in good health (CMV status not recorded). Some clones in this sample may be carry-over from other donors' samples. The source was cultured PBMCs, collected from culture after CMV antigen stimulation.

Here the CDR3 reads CASSLAPSGEETQYF. Here the CDR3 DNA reads TGTGCCAGCAGCTTAGCGCCTAGCGGGGAAGAGACCCAGTACTTC. This chain joins TRBV7-2 and TRBJ2-5; 9 bases align to TRBD2. V lost 0 bases to trimming and J lost 3 bases; unmatched junction nucleotides: 2. CDR1 SGHTA and CDR2 FQGNSA come from the germline V gene. The length of the CDR3 is 15 residues.